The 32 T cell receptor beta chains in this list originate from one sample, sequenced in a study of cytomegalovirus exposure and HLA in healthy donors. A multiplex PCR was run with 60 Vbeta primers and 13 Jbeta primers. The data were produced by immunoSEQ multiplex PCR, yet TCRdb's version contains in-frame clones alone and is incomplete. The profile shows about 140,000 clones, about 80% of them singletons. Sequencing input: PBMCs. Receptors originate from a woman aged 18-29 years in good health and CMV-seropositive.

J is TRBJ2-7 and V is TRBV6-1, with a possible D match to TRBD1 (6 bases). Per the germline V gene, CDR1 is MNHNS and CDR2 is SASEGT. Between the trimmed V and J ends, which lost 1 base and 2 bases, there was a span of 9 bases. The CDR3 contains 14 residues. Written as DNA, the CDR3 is TGTGCCAGCAGTGAAGACGCAGGGGCCTACGAGCAGTACTTC. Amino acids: CASSEDAGAYEQYF.

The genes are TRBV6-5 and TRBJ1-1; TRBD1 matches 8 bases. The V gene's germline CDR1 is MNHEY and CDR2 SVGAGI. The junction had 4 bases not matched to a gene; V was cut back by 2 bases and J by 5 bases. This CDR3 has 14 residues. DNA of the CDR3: TGTGCCAGCAGTTACCAGGGGGCTGGTACTGAAGCTTTCTTT. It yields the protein CASSYQGAGTEAFF.

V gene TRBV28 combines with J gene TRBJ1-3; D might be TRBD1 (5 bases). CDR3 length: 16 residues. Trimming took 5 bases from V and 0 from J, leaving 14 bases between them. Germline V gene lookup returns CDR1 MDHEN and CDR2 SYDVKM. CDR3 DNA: TGTGCCAGCAGTCCCAGGGCCTTAAGCTCTGGAAACACCATATATTTT. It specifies CASSPRALSSGNTIYF. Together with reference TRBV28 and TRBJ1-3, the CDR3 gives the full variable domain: DVKVTQSSRYLVKRTGEKVFLECVQDMDHENMFWYRQDPGLGLRLIYFSYDVKMKEKGDIPEGYSVSREKKERFSLILESASTNQTSMYLCASSPRALSSGNTIYFGEGSWLTVV.

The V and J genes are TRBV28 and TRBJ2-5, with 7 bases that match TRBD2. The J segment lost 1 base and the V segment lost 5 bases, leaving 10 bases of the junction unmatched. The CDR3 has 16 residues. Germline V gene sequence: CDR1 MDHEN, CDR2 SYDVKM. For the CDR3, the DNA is TGTGCCAGCAGTCTCACCCCTACTAGCGCCCAAGAGACCCAGTACTTC. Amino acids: CASSLTPTSAQETQYF.

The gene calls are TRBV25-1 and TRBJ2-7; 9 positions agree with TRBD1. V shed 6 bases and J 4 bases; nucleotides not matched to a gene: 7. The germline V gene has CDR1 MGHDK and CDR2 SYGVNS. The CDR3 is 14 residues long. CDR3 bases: TGTGCCAGCAGCGCCGGGACAGGGAAGTACGAGCAGTACTTC. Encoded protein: CASSAGTGKYEQYF.

CDR3 bases: TGTGCCAGCAGCTTAGCTCATCCAAATATGCCGCGGGAGACCCAGTACTTC. Residues: CASSLAHPNMPRETQYF. V is TRBV7-8 and J is TRBJ2-5, with D unresolved. The length of the CDR3 is 17 residues. Trimming cost V 0 bases and J 5 bases, with 19 bases left between them. Per germline, CDR1 SGHVS and CDR2 FQNEAQ.

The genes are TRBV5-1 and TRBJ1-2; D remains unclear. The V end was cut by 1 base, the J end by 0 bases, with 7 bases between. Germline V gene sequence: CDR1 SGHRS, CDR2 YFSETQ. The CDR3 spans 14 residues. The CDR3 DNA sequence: TGCGCCAGCAGCTTGAGCAGCGCTAACTATGGCTACACCTTC. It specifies CASSLSSANYGYTF.

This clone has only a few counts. The CDR3 region has the DNA TGCGCCAGCAGCTTACCGGACAGGGATCTTTCACCCCTCCACTTT. Its translation is CASSLPDRDLSPLHF. The V gene is TRBV5-1, the J gene TRBJ1-6; 8 bases map to TRBD1. Germline V gene sequence: CDR1 SGHRS, CDR2 YFSETQ. The CDR3 is 15 amino acids. J was trimmed by 9 bases and V by 2 bases; bases with no gene match: 7.

CDR3 bases: TGTGCCAGCAGCGTAGAGGAAGGGGACTACGAGCAGTACTTC. Its protein is CASSVEEGDYEQYF. The chain couples TRBV9 to TRBJ2-7, with TRBD1 as a possible D gene (5 bases). The V end lost 0 bases, the J end lost 3 bases, and 10 bases lay between the germline ends. The CDR3 length is 14 residues. CDR1 is SGDLS and CDR2 is YYNGEE in the germline V gene.

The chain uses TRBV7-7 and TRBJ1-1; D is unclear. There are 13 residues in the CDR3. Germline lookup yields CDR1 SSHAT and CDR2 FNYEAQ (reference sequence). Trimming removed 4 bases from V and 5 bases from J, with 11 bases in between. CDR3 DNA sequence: TGTGCCAGCAGCTACCGTGAGGGTACTGAAGCTTTCTTT. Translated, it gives CASSYREGTEAFF. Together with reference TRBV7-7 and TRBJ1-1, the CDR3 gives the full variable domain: GAGVSQSPRYKVTKRGQDVTLRCDPISSHATLYWYQQALGQGPEFLTYFNYEAQPDKSGLPSDRFSAERPEGSISTLTIQRTEQRDSAMYRCASSYREGTEAFFGQGTRLTVV.

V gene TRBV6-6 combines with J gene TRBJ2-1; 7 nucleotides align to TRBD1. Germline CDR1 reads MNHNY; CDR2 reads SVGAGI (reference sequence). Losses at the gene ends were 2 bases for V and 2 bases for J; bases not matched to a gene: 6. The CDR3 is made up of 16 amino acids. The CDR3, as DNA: TGTGCCAGCAGTTACCGGCAGGGGGAGCCCTACAATGAGCAGTTCTTC. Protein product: CASSYRQGEPYNEQFF.

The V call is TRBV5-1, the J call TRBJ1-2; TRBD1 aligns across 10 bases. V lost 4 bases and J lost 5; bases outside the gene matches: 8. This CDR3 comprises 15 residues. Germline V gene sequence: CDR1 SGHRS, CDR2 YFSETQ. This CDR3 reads CASSHFDRGQYGYTF. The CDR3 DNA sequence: TGCGCCAGCAGCCATTTTGACAGGGGGCAATATGGCTACACCTTC.

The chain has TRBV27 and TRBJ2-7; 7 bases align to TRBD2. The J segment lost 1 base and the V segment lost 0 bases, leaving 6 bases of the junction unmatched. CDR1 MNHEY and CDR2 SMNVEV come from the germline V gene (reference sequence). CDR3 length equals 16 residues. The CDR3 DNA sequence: TGTGCCAGCAGTTTATCGACCGGGGAGGGGTCCTACGAGCAGTACTTC. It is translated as CASSLSTGEGSYEQYF.

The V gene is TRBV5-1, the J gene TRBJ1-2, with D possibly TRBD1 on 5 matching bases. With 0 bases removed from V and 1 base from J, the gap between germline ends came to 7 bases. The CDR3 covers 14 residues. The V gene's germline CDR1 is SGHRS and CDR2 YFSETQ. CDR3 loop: CASSLADSNYGYTF. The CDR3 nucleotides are TGCGCCAGCAGCTTGGCCGACAGTAACTATGGCTACACCTTC.

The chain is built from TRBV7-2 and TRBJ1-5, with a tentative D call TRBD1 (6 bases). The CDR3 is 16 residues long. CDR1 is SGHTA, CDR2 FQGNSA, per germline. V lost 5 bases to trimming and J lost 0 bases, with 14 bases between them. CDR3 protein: CASSVGALYSNQPQHF. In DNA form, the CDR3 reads TGTGCCAGCAGCGTGGGGGCCCTGTATAGCAATCAGCCCCAGCATTTT.

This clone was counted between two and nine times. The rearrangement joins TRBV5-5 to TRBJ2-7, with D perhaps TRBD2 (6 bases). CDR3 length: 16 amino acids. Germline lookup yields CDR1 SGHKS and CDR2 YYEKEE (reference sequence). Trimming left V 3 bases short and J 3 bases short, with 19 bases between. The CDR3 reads CASSSLGGLKVYEQYF. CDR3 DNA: TGTGCCAGCAGCTCCCTCGGGGGACTGAAAGTCTACGAGCAGTACTTC.

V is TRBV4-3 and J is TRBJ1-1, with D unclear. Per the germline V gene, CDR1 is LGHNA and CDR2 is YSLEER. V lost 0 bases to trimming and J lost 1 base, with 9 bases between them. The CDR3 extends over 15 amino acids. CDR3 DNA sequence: TGCGCCAGCAGCCAAGATGTTGCGGGGAACACTGAAGCTTTCTTT. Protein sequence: CASSQDVAGNTEAFF.

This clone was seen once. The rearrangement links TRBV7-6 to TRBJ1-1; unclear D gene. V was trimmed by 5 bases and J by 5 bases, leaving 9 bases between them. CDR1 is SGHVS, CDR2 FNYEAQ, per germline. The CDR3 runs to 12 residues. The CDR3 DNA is TGTGCCAGCAGCCCGGGAGGTACTGAAGCTTTCTTT. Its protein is CASSPGGTEAFF.

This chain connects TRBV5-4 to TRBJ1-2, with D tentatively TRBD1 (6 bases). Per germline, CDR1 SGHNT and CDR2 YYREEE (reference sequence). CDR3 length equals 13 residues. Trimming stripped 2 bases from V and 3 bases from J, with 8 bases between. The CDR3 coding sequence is TGTGCCAGCAGCTTACAGGGAGACTATGGCTACACCTTC. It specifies CASSLQGDYGYTF.

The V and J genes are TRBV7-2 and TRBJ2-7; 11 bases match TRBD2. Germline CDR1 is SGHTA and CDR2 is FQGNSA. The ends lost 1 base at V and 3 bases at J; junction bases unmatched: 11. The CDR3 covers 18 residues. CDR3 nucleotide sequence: TGTGCCAGCAGCTTAGAGGGAAGAACTAGCGGGGGTTTCTACGAGCAGTACTTC. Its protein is CASSLEGRTSGGFYEQYF.

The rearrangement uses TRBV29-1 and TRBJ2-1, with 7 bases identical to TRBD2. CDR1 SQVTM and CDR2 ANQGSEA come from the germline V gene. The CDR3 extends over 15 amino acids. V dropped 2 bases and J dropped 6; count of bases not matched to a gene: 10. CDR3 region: CSVELGVAGSNEQFF. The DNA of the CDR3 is TGCAGCGTTGAACTCGGGGTAGCGGGTTCCAATGAGCAGTTCTTC.

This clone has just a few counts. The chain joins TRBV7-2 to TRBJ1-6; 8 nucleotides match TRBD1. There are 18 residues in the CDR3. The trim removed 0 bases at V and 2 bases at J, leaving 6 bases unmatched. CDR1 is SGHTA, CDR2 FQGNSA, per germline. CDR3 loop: CASSLADRGPTYNSPLHF. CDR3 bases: TGTGCCAGCAGCTTAGCCGACAGGGGACCCACCTATAATTCACCCCTCCACTTT.

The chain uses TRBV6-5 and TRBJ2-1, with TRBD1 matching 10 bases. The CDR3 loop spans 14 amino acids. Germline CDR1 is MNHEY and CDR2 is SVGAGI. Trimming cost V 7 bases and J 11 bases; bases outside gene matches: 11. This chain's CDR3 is CASTRGQGSGQQFF. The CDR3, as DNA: TGTGCCAGCACCCGGGGACAGGGGTCAGGTCAGCAGTTCTTC.

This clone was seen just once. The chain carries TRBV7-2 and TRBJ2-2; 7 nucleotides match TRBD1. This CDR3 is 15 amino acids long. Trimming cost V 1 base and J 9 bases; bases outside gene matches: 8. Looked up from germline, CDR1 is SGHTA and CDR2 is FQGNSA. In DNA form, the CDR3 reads TGTGCCAGCAGCTTAGAAGGGGGCGCGGTCCGGGAGCTGTTTTTT. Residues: CASSLEGGAVRELFF.

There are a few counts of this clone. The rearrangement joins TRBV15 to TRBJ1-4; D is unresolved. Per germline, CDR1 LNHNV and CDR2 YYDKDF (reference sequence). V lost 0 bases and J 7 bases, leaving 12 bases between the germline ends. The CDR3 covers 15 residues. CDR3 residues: CATSREGKEAEKLFF. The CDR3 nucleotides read TGTGCCACCAGCAGAGAAGGCAAAGAGGCTGAAAAACTGTTTTTT.

The CDR3 protein is CASSTGDRDYEQYF. The CDR3 DNA is TGTGCCAGCAGTACAGGGGACAGGGACTACGAGCAGTACTTC. The V call is TRBV6-5, the J call TRBJ2-7; 9 bases are shared with TRBD1. With V trimmed by 5 bases and J by 3 bases, 5 bases remained unmatched. CDR3 size: 14 residues. The germline V gene encodes CDR1 MNHEY and CDR2 SVGAGI.

CDR3 region: CASSPQGNEQYF. The CDR3, as DNA: TGTGCCAGTAGTCCACAGGGAAACGAGCAGTACTTC. This sequence joins TRBV19 and TRBJ2-5; maybe TRBD1 (6 bases). The J call may be in error: the DNA end matches TRBJ2-7 better. This CDR3 has 12 amino acids. CDR1 is LNHDA, CDR2 SQIVND, per germline (reference sequence).

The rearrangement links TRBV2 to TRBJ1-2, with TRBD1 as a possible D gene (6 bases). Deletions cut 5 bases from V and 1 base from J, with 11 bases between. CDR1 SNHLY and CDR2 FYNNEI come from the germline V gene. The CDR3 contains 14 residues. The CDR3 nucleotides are TGTGCCAGCAGTAGGACAGCTATTAACTATGGCTACACCTTC. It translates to CASSRTAINYGYTF.

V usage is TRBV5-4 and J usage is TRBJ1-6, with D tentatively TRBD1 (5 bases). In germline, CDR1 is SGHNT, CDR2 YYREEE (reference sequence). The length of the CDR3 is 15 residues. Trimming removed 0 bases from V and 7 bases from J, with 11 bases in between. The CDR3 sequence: CASSLGGRVNSPLHF. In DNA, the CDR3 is TGTGCCAGCAGCTTGGGGGGCAGGGTGAATTCACCCCTCCACTTT.

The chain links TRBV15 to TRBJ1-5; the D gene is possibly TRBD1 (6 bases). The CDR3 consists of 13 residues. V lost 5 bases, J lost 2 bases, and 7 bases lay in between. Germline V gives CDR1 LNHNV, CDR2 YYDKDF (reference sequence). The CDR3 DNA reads TGTGCCACCAGCCACAGGGGCAATCAGCCCCAGCATTTT. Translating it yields CATSHRGNQPQHF.

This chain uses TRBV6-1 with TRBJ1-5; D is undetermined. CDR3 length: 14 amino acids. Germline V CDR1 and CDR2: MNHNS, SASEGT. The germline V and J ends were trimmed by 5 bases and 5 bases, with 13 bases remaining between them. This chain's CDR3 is CASSTEGRDQPQHF. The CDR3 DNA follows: TGTGCCAGCAGTACAGAAGGGAGGGATCAGCCCCAGCATTTT.

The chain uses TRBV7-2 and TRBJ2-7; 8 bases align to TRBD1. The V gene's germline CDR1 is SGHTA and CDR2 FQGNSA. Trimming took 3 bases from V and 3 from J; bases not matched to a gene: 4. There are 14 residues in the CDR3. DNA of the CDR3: TGTGCCAGCAGCTTGACAGGGGCTGGCTACGAGCAGTACTTC. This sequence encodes CASSLTGAGYEQYF.